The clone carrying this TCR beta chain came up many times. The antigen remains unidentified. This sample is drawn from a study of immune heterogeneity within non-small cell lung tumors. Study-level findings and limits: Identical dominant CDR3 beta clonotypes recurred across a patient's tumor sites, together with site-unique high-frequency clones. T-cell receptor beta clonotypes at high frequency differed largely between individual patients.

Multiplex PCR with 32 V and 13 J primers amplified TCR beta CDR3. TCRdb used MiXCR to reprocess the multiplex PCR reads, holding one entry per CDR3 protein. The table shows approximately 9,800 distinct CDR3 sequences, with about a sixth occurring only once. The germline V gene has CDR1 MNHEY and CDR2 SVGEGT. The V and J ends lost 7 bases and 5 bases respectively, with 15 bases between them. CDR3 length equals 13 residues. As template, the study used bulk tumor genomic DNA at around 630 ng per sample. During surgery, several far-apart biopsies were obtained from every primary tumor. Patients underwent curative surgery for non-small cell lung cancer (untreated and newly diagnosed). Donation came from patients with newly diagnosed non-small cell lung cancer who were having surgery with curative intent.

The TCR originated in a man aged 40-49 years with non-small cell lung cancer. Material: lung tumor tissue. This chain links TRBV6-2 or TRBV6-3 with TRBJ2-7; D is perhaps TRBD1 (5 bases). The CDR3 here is CASMWGVSHEQYF. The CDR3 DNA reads TGTGCCAGCATGTGGGGCGTTTCCCACGAGCAGTACTTC.